The clone carrying this T cell receptor beta chain was picked up many times. This entry is derived from a study of naive and memory T cell subsets. The CDR3 runs 17 residues. Germline-derived CDR1 and CDR2 are MNHEY and SVGAGI. The V end lost 0 bases, the J end lost 4 bases, and 18 bases lay between the germline ends. The SP2 primer and nested alpha and beta constant region primers amplified ligated cDNA in four rounds. MiXCR, run by TCRdb on the 5' RACE reads, gives a single entry per CDR3 protein. This table holds some 60,000 distinct CDR3 sequences, 6% to 8.5% found once. A UMI-containing oligonucleotide was joined by 3' ligation to the TCR cDNA template. RNA was extracted from around 2.5 ml of whole blood of healthy adults. Cells were not sorted; total RNA input targeted roughly 1 to 1,100 ng.

The chain has TRBV6-5 and TRBJ1-1; possibly TRBD1 for D (5 bases). This TCR was recovered from a female donor in good health. CDR3 in DNA: TGTGCCAGCAGTTACTCGACAGTGAGACTGACCACCACTGAAGCTTTCTTT. Translating it yields CASSYSTVRLTTTEAFF.